Listed below are T cell receptor beta chains from one sample, sequenced in a study of T cells after yellow fever vaccination. MiXCR, applied by TCRdb to the 5' RACE reads, yields one record per CDR3 protein. The table shows 200,000 to 300,000 distinct CDR3 sequences, with approximately 6.8% occurring only once. Sample: CD4+ T cells sorted from PBMCs, taken on the day of the yellow fever booster vaccination. These receptors all come from a man aged 25-40 years who received the YFV17D yellow fever vaccine. CDR3s include the opening cysteine and the closing phenylalanine or tryptophan. A D gene is named only where the DNA matches it firmly.

v_call d_call cdr3_aa
TRBV5-6 TRBD1 CASSLAGGQGSNTQYF
TRBV27 . CASSYREMGTQYF
TRBV7-9 . CASSLSVHVLTF
TRBV6-2/TRBV6-3 . CASSYSSRDPAKRSGELFF
TRBV7-6 . CASSLAGSSQNTGELFF
TRBV7-2 . CASSLAPEGSGQYF
TRBV28 TRBD1 CASSLLGQGYYNEQFF
TRBV7-3 . CASSADSFYNEQFF
TRBV11-2 . CASSSGYRAYEQYF
TRBV10-3 . CAISESGVPEEFEQYF
TRBV5-1 TRBD2 CASSLGTGGPKTQYF
TRBV11-2 . CASTPSGGTSGNTIYF
TRBV9 . CASSVGPGRQPQHF
TRBV7-8 . CASSLEGVMAGHNEQFF
TRBV6-2/TRBV6-3 . CASSHVRSYEQYF
TRBV7-2 TRBD2 CASSLGGPRGRADTQYF
TRBV7-9 . CASSFAGRGVGNEQFF
TRBV29-1 . CSVDSGAGELFF
TRBV6-2/TRBV6-3 . CASSLNRVAATSSASYEQYF
TRBV29-1 . CSVESRLNYGYTF
TRBV29-1 . CSVVRGKRQETQYF
TRBV7-2 TRBD1 CASSSQGALYNEQFF
TRBV19 . CASKPPVSGYTF
TRBV18 . CASSRQPSYEQYF
TRBV18 TRBD2 CASSPPAGESYEQYF
TRBV6-2/TRBV6-3 . CASSYSGGEFGDQYF
TRBV10-3 . CAISESLDGYTF
TRBV10-3 TRBD1 CAISGGTGGPGTEAFF
TRBV7-3 . CASSSTGGEADTQYF
TRBV7-2 . CASSTSGGQGIQYF
TRBV12-3/TRBV12-4 TRBD2 CASSLALAGVKTQYF
TRBV6-2/TRBV6-3 . CASSYRPVANTGELFF
TRBV7-6 TRBD2 CASSSSGVSYNEQFF
TRBV12-3/TRBV12-4 TRBD1 CASSLRQGPTGELFF